One sample yielded the 10 T cell receptor beta chains listed below, sequenced in a study of T cells in Graves' hyperthyroidism and ophthalmopathy. Amplification yielded TCR beta CDR3 regions, with RNA transcripts as the source. First-round RT-PCR with HTBI primers amplified the TCR CDR3 region. TCRdb ran MiXCR on the multiplex PCR reads and lists one entry per CDR3 protein. This sample yields about 320,000 distinct CDR3 sequences, of which roughly 15% are seen a single time; approximately 35% belongs to the top ten. Input material: blood. The receptors stem from a man aged 25 to 40 with Graves' hyperthyroidism.

This clonotype was seen more than once but under ten times. The chain carries TRBV5-1 and TRBJ2-7; 8 bases are a match to TRBD1. The CDR3 has 14 residues. Germline-derived CDR1 and CDR2 are SGHRS and YFSETQ. The J segment lost 2 bases and the V segment lost 4 bases, leaving 5 bases of the junction unmatched. CDR3 sequence reads: CASSRQGLPYEQYF. CDR3 DNA sequence: TGCGCCAGCAGCCGACAGGGGCTTCCCTACGAGCAGTACTTC.

The rearrangement links TRBV6-1 to TRBJ2-3; no clear D. This CDR3 has 15 amino acids. Trimming removed 6 bases at V and 4 bases at J, with 17 bases between. CDR1 is MNHNS and CDR2 is SASEGT in the germline V gene. The CDR3 bases are TGTGCCAGCAGGCCCGAATGGGGTACTTCAGATACGCAGTATTTT. It is translated as CASRPEWGTSDTQYF.

Only a few counts were recorded for this clonotype. The chain combines TRBV7-9 with TRBJ1-2; D unclear. Trimming removed 3 bases at V and 8 bases at J, with 13 bases between. The CDR3 contains 13 residues. Germline V gives CDR1 SEHNR, CDR2 FQNEAQ (reference sequence). The CDR3 reads CASSFSTAWGYTF. As DNA, the CDR3 is TGTGCCAGCAGCTTCTCAACAGCCTGGGGCTACACCTTC.

This clonotype was found many times. The V and J genes are TRBV19 and TRBJ1-5; 7 bases agree with TRBD1. Germline V CDR1 and CDR2: LNHDA, SQIVND (reference sequence). This CDR3 comprises 14 residues. The V gene end was trimmed by 11 bases and the J gene end by 3 bases; junction bases not matched to a gene: 10. CDR3 sequence reads: CASSDREDNQPQHF. Written as DNA, the CDR3 is TGTGCCTCCTCCGACAGGGAGGACAATCAGCCCCAGCATTTT.

This clonotype was observed many times. V gene TRBV2 combines with J gene TRBJ1-5, with a weak D call TRBD1 (5 bases). The length of the CDR3 is 14 residues. V lost 4 bases, J lost 5 bases, and 12 bases lay in between. The germline gives CDR1 SNHLY, CDR2 FYNNEI. The CDR3 reads CASSGQTADQPQHF. CDR3 in DNA: TGTGCCAGCAGTGGTCAGACAGCTGATCAGCCCCAGCATTTT.

This clonotype was observed a handful of times. The chain carries TRBV19 and TRBJ1-1; D possibly corresponds to TRBD1 (6 bases). With 7 bases removed from V and 6 bases from J, the gap between germline ends came to 18 bases. Germline-derived CDR1 and CDR2 are LNHDA and SQIVND (reference sequence). CDR3 size: 14 residues. CDR3 sequence reads: CASTPDSRVSEAFF. CDR3 bases: TGTGCCAGTACCCCGGACAGTCGAGTTTCTGAAGCTTTCTTT. The variable domain in full, completed from reference TRBV19 and TRBJ1-1, reads DGGITQSPKYLFRKEGQNVTLSCEQNLNHDAMYWYRQDPGQGLRLIYYSQIVNDFQKGDIAEGYSVSREKKESFPLTVTSAQKNPTAFYLCASTPDSRVSEAFFGQGTRLTVV.

The V and J genes are TRBV27 and TRBJ2-2; no definite D call. The CDR3 contains 17 residues. In germline, CDR1 is MNHEY, CDR2 SMNVEV (reference sequence). Deletions cut 5 bases from V and 4 bases from J, with 20 bases between. CDR3: CASSPPRPMRGTGELFF. The DNA of the CDR3 is TGTGCCAGCAGTCCCCCCCGACCAATGCGCGGCACCGGGGAGCTGTTTTTT.

In its sample, this clonotype was seen many times. The chain is built from TRBV30 and TRBJ2-5, with a tentative D call TRBD2 (5 bases). V was pared by 7 bases and J by 5 bases, with 11 bases between. Germline V gene lookup returns CDR1 GTSNPN and CDR2 SVGIG (reference sequence). The CDR3 extends over 11 amino acids. As DNA, the CDR3 is TGTGCCTCAAAGTCGGGGGAGACCCAGTACTTC. Its translation: CASKSGETQYF.

This clonotype turned up a few times. The CDR3 protein is CATSESRENTEAFF. CDR3 in DNA: TGTGCCACCAGTGAATCAAGGGAGAACACTGAAGCTTTCTTT. The chain is built from TRBV24-1 and TRBJ1-1, with no clear D. V dropped 4 bases and J dropped 1 base, with 9 bases sitting between them. This CDR3 spans 14 amino acids. Germline V CDR1 and CDR2: KGHDR, SFDVKD.

This clonotype was seen many times. The V call is TRBV20-1, the J call TRBJ2-3; TRBD1 agrees at 8 bases. The CDR3 loop spans 15 amino acids. V was clipped by 5 bases and J by 6 bases; unmatched bases: 13. Germline V gene lookup returns CDR1 DFQATT and CDR2 SNEGSKA (reference sequence). CDR3 in amino acids: CSASFGQGGSDTQYF. The DNA of the CDR3 is TGCAGTGCTTCCTTCGGACAGGGTGGTTCGGATACGCAGTATTTT.